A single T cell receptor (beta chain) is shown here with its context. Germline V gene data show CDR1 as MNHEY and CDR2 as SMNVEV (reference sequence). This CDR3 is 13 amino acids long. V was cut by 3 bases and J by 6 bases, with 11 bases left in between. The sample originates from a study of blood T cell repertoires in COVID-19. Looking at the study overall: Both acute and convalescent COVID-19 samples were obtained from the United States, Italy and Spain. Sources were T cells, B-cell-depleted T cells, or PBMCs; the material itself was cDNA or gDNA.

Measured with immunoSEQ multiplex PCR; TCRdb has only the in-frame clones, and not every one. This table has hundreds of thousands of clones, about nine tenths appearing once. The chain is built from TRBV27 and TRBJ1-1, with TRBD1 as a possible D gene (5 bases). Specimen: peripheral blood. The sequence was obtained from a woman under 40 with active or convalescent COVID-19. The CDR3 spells CASSLSGSAEAFF. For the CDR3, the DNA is TGTGCCAGCAGTTTGTCAGGGTCCGCTGAAGCTTTCTTT.